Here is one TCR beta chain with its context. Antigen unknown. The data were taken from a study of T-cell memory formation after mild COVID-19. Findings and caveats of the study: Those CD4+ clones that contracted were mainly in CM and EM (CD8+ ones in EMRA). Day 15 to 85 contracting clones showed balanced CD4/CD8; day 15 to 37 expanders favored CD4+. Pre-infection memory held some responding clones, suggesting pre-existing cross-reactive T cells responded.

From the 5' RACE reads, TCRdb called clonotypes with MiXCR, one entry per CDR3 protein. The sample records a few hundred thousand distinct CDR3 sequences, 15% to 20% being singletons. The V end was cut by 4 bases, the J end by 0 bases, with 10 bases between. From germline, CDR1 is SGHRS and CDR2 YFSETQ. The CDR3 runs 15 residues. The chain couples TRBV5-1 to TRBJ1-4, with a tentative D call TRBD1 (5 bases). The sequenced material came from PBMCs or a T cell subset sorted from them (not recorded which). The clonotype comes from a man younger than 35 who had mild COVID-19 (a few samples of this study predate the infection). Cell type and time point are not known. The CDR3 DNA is TGCGCCAGCAGCGCTATGGGGGCAACTAATGAAAAACTGTTTTTT. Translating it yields CASSAMGATNEKLFF.